This T cell receptor beta chain was identified in a study of T cells in Graves' hyperthyroidism and ophthalmopathy. Across the whole study: The initial diagnosis was the point when peripheral blood was collected, ahead of any treatment. Whole-study findings and limits: Peripheral blood also featured most of the thyroid clonotypes expanded above 0.001.

A word on this clonotype: Its antigen is undetermined.

Authors of the study amplified TCR beta CDR3 regions from RNA transcripts. When the TCR CDR3 underwent first-round RT-PCR, the HTBI primer set was used. Using its own MiXCR run on the multiplex PCR reads, TCRdb lists one record per CDR3 protein. In the table there are more than 500,000 distinct CDR3 sequences, 15% to 20% of which are singletons. The PBMCs were sourced from fresh peripheral blood (about 9.6 ml). Per the germline V gene, CDR1 is SGDLS and CDR2 is YYNGEE. This CDR3 has 15 amino acids. The V end was cut by 0 bases, the J end by 2 bases, with 10 bases between. The V gene is TRBV9, the J gene TRBJ2-3; D not certain. Sequenced material: blood. This clonotype was obtained from a woman aged 25 to 39 with Graves' ophthalmopathy. The CDR3: CASSVEAEVTDTQYF. The CDR3 nucleotides read TGTGCCAGCAGCGTAGAGGCGGAAGTCACAGATACGCAGTATTTT.